These 25 T cell receptor beta chains came from one sample sequenced in a study of human T cells and chemical hapten exposure. Individual cDNA molecules had unique molecular identifiers attached to them by the library. TCRdb reprocessed the reads via MiXCR and lists one record per CDR3 protein. The sample shows about 120,000 distinct CDR3 sequences, 8.5% to 9% of them seen only once. Unfractionated whole blood yielded total RNA. The source material was whole blood. The receptors come from a human donor in good health. Some clones in this sample may be carry-over from other donors' samples.

The table lists this clonotype with a few counts. V is TRBV7-6 and J is TRBJ2-2; 8 bases map to TRBD1. Germline V gene data show CDR1 as SGHVS and CDR2 as FNYEAQ. The CDR3 spans 16 residues. Trimming took 5 bases from V and 3 from J; bases not matched to a gene: 8. CDR3 coding DNA: TGTGCCAGCAGCCTGTTACAGGGGGGCGACACCGGGGAGCTGTTTTTT. Translated: CASSLLQGGDTGELFF.

This clonotype was counted a few times. V gene TRBV5-1 combines with J gene TRBJ1-6; TRBD1 aligns across 7 bases. The V segment lost 4 bases and the J segment 7 bases; nucleotides outside the gene matches: 8. This CDR3 is 15 amino acids long. Germline V lookup: CDR1 SGHRS, CDR2 YFSETQ. This chain's CDR3 is CASSAGTANNSPLHF. DNA of the CDR3: TGCGCCAGCAGCGCCGGGACAGCGAACAATTCACCCCTCCACTTT.

A few counts support this clonotype. The V gene is TRBV10-3, the J gene TRBJ2-6, with TRBD2 matching 12 bases. This CDR3 has 17 amino acids. Trimming removed 10 bases from V and 4 bases from J; junction bases left unmatched: 11. Germline V gives CDR1 ENHRY, CDR2 SYGVKD. CDR3 protein: CATLRTSGASGANVLTF. CDR3 DNA sequence: TGTGCCACTCTACGGACTAGCGGGGCCTCCGGGGCCAACGTCCTGACTTTC.

This clonotype has a count of ten or more. CDR3 in DNA: TGTGCCAGCACCCACGGTGCAGGGTTCTATGGCTACACCTTC. It specifies CASTHGAGFYGYTF. The chain uses TRBV6-2 or TRBV6-3 and TRBJ1-2, with D possibly being TRBD1 (5 bases). This CDR3 has 14 residues. Trimming removed 7 bases at V and 4 bases at J, with 16 bases between. Germline V gene sequence: CDR1 MNHEY, CDR2 SVGEGT.

This clonotype turned up a few times. In DNA, the CDR3 is TGTGCCAGCAGTTACAGCAGGGGCACTAATGAAAAACTGTTTTTT. Protein sequence: CASSYSRGTNEKLFF. This chain links TRBV6-5 with TRBJ1-4; D is possibly TRBD1 (6 bases). The length of the CDR3 is 15 residues. CDR1 is MNHEY and CDR2 is SVGAGI in the germline V gene. Trimming took off 2 bases at V and 2 bases at J, with 9 bases between the two ends.

This clonotype was detected only a few times. The chain uses TRBV11-1 and TRBJ2-1; D could derive from TRBD1 or TRBD2 (5 bases each). Deletions cut 1 base from V and 6 bases from J, with 22 bases between. CDR3 size: 18 residues. In germline, CDR1 is SGHAT, CDR2 FQDESV (reference sequence). The CDR3 nucleotides read TGTGCCAGCAGCTTAGGATTGGGGCTAGCAGTCGATATCAATGAGCAGTTCTTC. Residues: CASSLGLGLAVDINEQFF.

The V gene is TRBV20-1, the J gene TRBJ2-7; D is undetermined. Germline CDR1 reads DFQATT; CDR2 reads SNEGSKA (reference sequence). V was pared by 3 bases and J by 0 bases, with 9 bases between. The CDR3 contains 13 residues. CDR3 loop: CSASKDGSYEQYF. CDR3 bases: TGCAGTGCTAGTAAGGACGGCTCCTACGAGCAGTACTTC.

The V call is TRBV10-3, the J call TRBJ2-3, with 11 bases fitting TRBD1. V was clipped by 10 bases and J by 4 bases; unmatched bases: 16. The CDR3 is 17 amino acids. The germline V gene encodes CDR1 ENHRY and CDR2 SYGVKD. CDR3 loop: CATRWETGTGGADTQYF. The DNA for the CDR3 is TGTGCCACCAGGTGGGAAACCGGGACAGGGGGTGCAGATACGCAGTATTTT.

This clonotype was detected many times. The V gene is TRBV27, the J gene TRBJ1-2; 8 positions match TRBD1. The CDR3 runs 14 residues. V lost 11 bases to trimming and J lost 7 bases; unmatched junction nucleotides: 15. Germline V gene data show CDR1 as MNHEY and CDR2 as SMNVEV (reference sequence). CDR3 loop: CAVGDRGFAFGYTF. The CDR3 DNA reads TGTGCCGTGGGAGACAGGGGATTTGCATTTGGCTACACCTTC.

This clonotype was counted a few times. The genes are TRBV4-1 and TRBJ2-1; 7 positions match TRBD2. Losses at the gene ends were 4 bases for V and 0 bases for J; bases not matched to a gene: 6. CDR1 and CDR2 from the germline V gene are MGHRA and YSYEKL. This CDR3 is 16 amino acids long. The CDR3 region has the DNA TGCGCCAGCAGCCTCCCAGCGGGGAGCTCCTACAATGAGCAGTTCTTC. Its protein product is CASSLPAGSSYNEQFF.

This clonotype was seen many times. The V gene is TRBV5-6, the J gene TRBJ1-1; 8 bases match TRBD1. Per germline, CDR1 SGHDT and CDR2 YYEEEE. The V segment lost 1 base and the J segment 7 bases; nucleotides outside the gene matches: 3. The CDR3 totals 13 residues. CDR3 region: CASSLRTGSEAFF. The DNA of the CDR3 is TGTGCCAGCAGCTTGAGGACAGGGAGTGAAGCTTTCTTT. Looking up the rest from reference TRBV5-6 and TRBJ1-1 gives the full variable domain: DAGVTQSPTHLIKTRGQQVTLRCSPKSGHDTVSWYQQALGQGPQFIFQYYEEEERQRGNFPDRFSGHQFPNYSSELNVNALLLGDSALYLCASSLRTGSEAFFGQGTRLTVV.

This clonotype was found a few times. This sequence joins TRBV12-3 or TRBV12-4 and TRBJ2-1, with TRBD2 matching 7 bases. This CDR3 comprises 14 residues. V trimming: 4 bases; J trimming: 7 bases; junction bases outside the gene matches: 7. This CDR3 is CASSSPPLANEQFF. The DNA for the CDR3 is TGTGCCAGCAGTTCCCCCCCACTAGCGAATGAGCAGTTCTTC.

The chain couples TRBV12-3 or TRBV12-4 to TRBJ1-6; no firm D call. This CDR3 spans 17 amino acids. V was shortened by 5 bases and J by 0 bases, with 14 bases between the two germline ends. The CDR3 nucleotides read TGTGCCAGCAGTCATTTCGGTCCGAGCTCCTATAATTCACCCCTCCACTTT. As protein: CASSHFGPSSYNSPLHF.

Notes on this clonotype: A much more abundant neighbour one base away suggests this may be a read error. The chain combines TRBV2 with TRBJ1-2, with 9 bases that match TRBD1. Germline CDR1 is SNHLY and CDR2 is FYNNEI. The CDR3 sequence is 16 residues long. Here the CDR3 reads CTSSEVGTGQGGGYTF. DNA of the CDR3: TGTACCAGCAGTGAAGTTGGGACAGGGCAAGGAGGTGGCTACACCTTC.

This chain joins TRBV6-2 or TRBV6-3 and TRBJ2-4; D is possibly TRBD2 (5 bases). This CDR3 contains 12 residues. The germline V and J ends were trimmed by 4 bases and 6 bases, with 7 bases remaining between them. CDR1 MNHEY and CDR2 SVGEGT come from the germline V gene. CDR3 sequence: CASSWAGNIQYF. The CDR3 DNA is TGTGCCAGCAGTTGGGCGGGAAACATTCAGTACTTC.

Many counts were recorded for this clonotype. The J gene is TRBJ2-2, the V gene TRBV6-1; no clear D gene. The germline gives CDR1 MNHNS, CDR2 SASEGT. V was pared by 1 base and J by 5 bases, with 8 bases between. This CDR3 is built from 14 residues. The CDR3 loop is CASSEGAGTGELFF. DNA of the CDR3: TGTGCCAGCAGTGAAGGGGCCGGGACCGGGGAGCTGTTTTTT.

This clonotype was observed many times. The gene calls are TRBV20-1 and TRBJ1-5; D is unresolved. The CDR3 sequence is 15 residues long. Germline V gene lookup returns CDR1 DFQATT and CDR2 SNEGSKA (reference sequence). Trimming removed 3 bases at V and 3 bases at J, with 15 bases between. CDR3 loop: CSASAGELLNQPQHF. The CDR3 DNA is TGCAGTGCTAGTGCGGGTGAACTCCTCAATCAGCCCCAGCATTTT.

The sample holds many counts of this clonotype. The V and J genes are TRBV6-2 or TRBV6-3 and TRBJ1-5, with TRBD1 as a possible D gene (6 bases). The CDR3 covers 15 residues. The germline gives CDR1 MNHEY, CDR2 SVGEGT. V lost 7 bases and J lost 0, with 13 bases in between. CDR3 nucleotide sequence: TGTGCCAGCATCCCAAGGGGGATTAGCAATCAGCCCCAGCATTTT. Translation gives CASIPRGISNQPQHF.

The CDR3, as DNA: TGTGCCGCCGGGGGGTACACCGAACCAGAAGAGACCCAGTACTTC. Its protein is CAAGGYTEPEETQYF. The chain uses TRBV10-3 and TRBJ2-5, with 7 bases matching TRBD2. Germline V gene lookup returns CDR1 ENHRY and CDR2 SYGVKD. V lost 11 bases, J lost 3 bases, and 15 bases stayed unmatched. The CDR3 consists of 15 residues.

The chain links TRBV29-1 to TRBJ2-7; TRBD2 matches 8 bases. The CDR3 sequence is 16 residues long. CDR1 SQVTM and CDR2 ANQGSEA come from the germline V gene. After removal of 6 bases from V and 0 bases from J, the junction contained 13 bases not matched to a gene. Here the CDR3 reads CSVVLAPSGSSYEQYF. In DNA form, the CDR3 reads TGCAGCGTGGTTTTGGCCCCGAGCGGGAGCTCCTACGAGCAGTACTTC.

The table lists this clonotype with many counts. CDR3 DNA: TGTGCCAGCAGCTTCGGGACTAGCGAGAAAGAGACCCAGTACTTC. The encoded protein is CASSFGTSEKETQYF. This chain joins TRBV7-9 and TRBJ2-5; 10 nucleotides align to TRBD2. The CDR3 is 15 amino acids. Germline values: CDR1 SEHNR, CDR2 FQNEAQ (reference sequence). Trimming took 3 bases from V and 3 from J; bases not matched to a gene: 4.

The genes are TRBV2 and TRBJ1-2; 8 nucleotides align to TRBD1. V was pared by 4 bases and J by 4 bases, with 8 bases of the junction left unmatched. This CDR3 has 15 amino acids. Per germline, CDR1 SNHLY and CDR2 FYNNEI. The CDR3, as DNA: TGTGCCAGCAGTGGGTGGCAGGGGGCCGGCTATGGCTACACCTTC. This sequence encodes CASSGWQGAGYGYTF.

In its sample, this clonotype was seen a few times. The rearrangement links TRBV10-3 to TRBJ2-3, with a tentative D call TRBD2 (5 bases). CDR1 is ENHRY, CDR2 SYGVKD, per germline. V dropped 6 bases and J dropped 0 bases, with 10 bases sitting between them. This CDR3 is 14 amino acids long. The CDR3 DNA reads TGTGCCATCAGAGGCGGGCCTAGCACAGATACGCAGTATTTT. Residues: CAIRGGPSTDTQYF.

This clonotype was detected many times. The chain couples TRBV7-2 to TRBJ2-3; 7 bases match TRBD2. The germline V gene has CDR1 SGHTA and CDR2 FQGNSA. The CDR3 consists of 16 residues. V shed 1 base, J shed 6 bases, and the junction held 10 bases outside the gene matches. This CDR3 reads CASSLEYWVLADTQYF. CDR3 in DNA: TGTGCCAGCAGCTTAGAGTATTGGGTACTAGCGGATACGCAGTATTTT. Variable domain in full (rest from reference TRBV7-2 and TRBJ2-3): GAGVSQSPSNKVTEKGKDVELRCDPISGHTALYWYRQSLGQGLEFLIYFQGNSAPDKSGLPSDRFSAERTGGSVSTLTIQRTQQEDSAVYLCASSLEYWVLADTQYFGPGTRLTVL.

Regarding this clonotype: This may arise from a read error, as a much more abundant clone is one base away. V gene TRBV29-1 combines with J gene TRBJ1-2; D is possibly TRBD1 (5 bases). In germline, CDR1 is SQVTM, CDR2 ANQGSEA. CDR3 length: 11 residues. V gave up 4 bases and J gave up 12 bases, with 15 bases separating them. The CDR3 nucleotides are TGCAGCGTTGGGGACCATCCTACCAACACCTTC. Its translation: CSVGDHPTNTF.